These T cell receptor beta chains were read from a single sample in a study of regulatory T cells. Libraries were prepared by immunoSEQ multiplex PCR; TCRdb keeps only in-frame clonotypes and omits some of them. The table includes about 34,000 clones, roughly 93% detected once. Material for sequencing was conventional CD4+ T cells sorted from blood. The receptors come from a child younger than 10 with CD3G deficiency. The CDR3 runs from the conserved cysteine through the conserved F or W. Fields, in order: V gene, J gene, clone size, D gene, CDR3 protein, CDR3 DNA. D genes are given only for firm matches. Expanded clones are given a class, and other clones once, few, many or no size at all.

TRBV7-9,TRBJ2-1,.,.,CASSLLVGEQFF,TGTGCCAGCAGCTTACTAGTGGGTGAGCAGTTCTTC
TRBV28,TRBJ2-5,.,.,CASSLTGETQYF,TGTGCCAGCAGTTTAACAGGAGAGACCCAGTACTTC
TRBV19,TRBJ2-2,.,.,CASSIGWNTGELFF,TGTGCCAGTAGTATCGGATGGAACACCGGGGAGCTGTTTTTT
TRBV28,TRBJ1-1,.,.,CASSLPTQNTEAFF,TGTGCCAGCAGTCTGCCGACACAAAACACTGAAGCTTTCTTT
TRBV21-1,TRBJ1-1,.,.,CASSKSQMPSGGSGTEAFF,TGTGCCAGCAGCAAATCGCAAATGCCATCGGGGGGGAGTGGCACTGAAGCTTTCTTT
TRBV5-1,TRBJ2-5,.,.,CASSLTGETQYF,TGCGCCAGCAGCTTAACGGGAGAGACCCAGTACTTC
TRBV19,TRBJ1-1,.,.,CASTPGGLHTEAFF,TGTGCCAGTACCCCGGGGGGTCTGCACACTGAAGCTTTCTTT
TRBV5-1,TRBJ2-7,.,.,CASSLYGGDSEQYF,TGCGCCAGCAGCTTGTACGGGGGCGATTCCGAGCAGTACTTC
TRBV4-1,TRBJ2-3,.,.,CASSQGPFGTDTQYF,TGCGCCAGCAGCCAAGGCCCTTTTGGGACAGATACGCAGTATTTT
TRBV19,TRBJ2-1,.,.,CASSKGYARDEQFF,TGTGCCAGTAGCAAGGGTTATGCGAGGGATGAGCAGTTCTTC
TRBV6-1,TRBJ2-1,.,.,CASSTSFTGEQFF,TGTGCCAGCAGTACCTCCTTTACGGGAGAGCAGTTCTTC
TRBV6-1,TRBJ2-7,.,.,CASSQNPLSYEQYF,TGTGCCAGCAGCCAGAATCCCTTATCCTACGAGCAGTACTTC
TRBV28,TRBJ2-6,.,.,CASSPLRQAGANVLTF,TGTGCCAGCAGTCCCCTAAGACAGGCTGGGGCCAACGTCCTGACTTTC
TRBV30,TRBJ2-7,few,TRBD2,CAWSEPGLAGVEQYF,TGTGCCTGGAGTGAGCCAGGACTAGCGGGAGTCGAGCAGTACTTC
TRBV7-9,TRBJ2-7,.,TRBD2,CASSFASGRIDEQYF,TGTGCCAGCAGCTTTGCTAGCGGGAGGATCGACGAGCAGTACTTC
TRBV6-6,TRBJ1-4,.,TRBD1,CASRPTGAPNEKLFF,TGTGCCAGCAGACCCACAGGGGCTCCTAATGAAAAACTGTTTTTT
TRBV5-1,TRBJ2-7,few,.,CASSPDRTHYEQYF,TGCGCCAGCAGTCCCGACAGGACGCACTACGAGCAGTACTTC
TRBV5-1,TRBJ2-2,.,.,CASSLEGPGELFF,TGCGCCAGCAGCTTGGAAGGACCCGGGGAGCTGTTTTTT
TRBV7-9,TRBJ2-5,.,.,CASSLAGETQYF,TGTGCCAGCAGCTTAGCGGGAGAGACCCAGTACTTC
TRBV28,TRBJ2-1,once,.,CASSGPYNEQFF,TGTGCCAGCAGTGGCCCCTACAATGAGCAGTTCTTC
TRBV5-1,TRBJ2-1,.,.,CASSLEASSEQFF,TGCGCCAGCAGCTTGGAGGCGTCGAGTGAGCAGTTCTTC
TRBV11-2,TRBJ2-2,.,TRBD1,CASSYGDRNTGELFF,TGTGCCAGCAGCTACGGGGACAGGAACACCGGGGAGCTGTTTTTT
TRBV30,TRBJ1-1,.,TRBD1,CAWKRTGEAFF,TGTGCCTGGAAACGGACAGGGGAAGCTTTCTTT
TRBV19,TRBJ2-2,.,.,CASSKRNTGELFF,TGTGCCAGTAGTAAAAGAAACACCGGGGAGCTGTTTTTT
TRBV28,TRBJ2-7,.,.,CASSSPPRPQYF,TGTGCCAGCAGTTCCCCCCCCCGACCCCAGTACTTC